This TCR beta chain emerged from a study of blood T cell repertoires in COVID-19. Repertoires were generated with immunoSEQ multiplex PCR, while TCRdb's copy carries only in-frame clones and drops some. The sample has about 110,000 clones, 80% to 90% seen once; the top ten hold about 2.2%. The CDR3 consists of 14 residues. Trimming at V came to 4 bases and at J to 5 bases, leaving 7 bases not matched to a gene. Germline lookup yields CDR1 SGDLS and CDR2 YYNGEE. The sample comprised peripheral blood. This sequence was found in a human donor in a cohort sampled during active COVID-19. The V call is TRBV9, the J call TRBJ2-5, with TRBD2 identical over 8 bases. As DNA, the CDR3 is TGTGCCAGCAGCCAAATCGGGGGGGCGGAGACCCAGTACTTC. Encoded protein: CASSQIGGAETQYF.